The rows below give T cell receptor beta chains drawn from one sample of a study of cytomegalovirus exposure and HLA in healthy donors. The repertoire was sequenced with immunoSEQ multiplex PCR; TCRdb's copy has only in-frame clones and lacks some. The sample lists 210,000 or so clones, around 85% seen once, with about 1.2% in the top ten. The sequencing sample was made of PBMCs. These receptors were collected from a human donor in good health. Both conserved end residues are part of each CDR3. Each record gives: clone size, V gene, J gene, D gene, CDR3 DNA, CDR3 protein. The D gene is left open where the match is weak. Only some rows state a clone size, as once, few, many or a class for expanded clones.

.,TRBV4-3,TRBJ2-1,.,TGCGCCAGCAGCCAAGTGGGAGTCCATGAGCAGTTCTTC,CASSQVGVHEQFF
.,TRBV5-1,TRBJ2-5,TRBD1,TGCGCCAGCGTTCTGAACAGGGGGCGCCGGGAGACCCAGTACTTC,CASVLNRGRRETQYF
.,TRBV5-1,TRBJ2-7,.,TGCGCCAGCAGCCCCGGTTTGAACGAGCAGTACTTC,CASSPGLNEQYF
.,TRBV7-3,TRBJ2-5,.,TGTGCCAGCAGCTTAACTACGGGAAGTAAAGAGACCCAGTACTTC,CASSLTTGSKETQYF
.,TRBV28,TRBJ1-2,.,TGTGCCAGCAGTTTTTCTGGGAGGAAGGACTATGGCTACACCTTC,CASSFSGRKDYGYTF
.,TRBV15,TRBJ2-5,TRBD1,TGTGCCACCAGCAGTACAGGGGGTCAAGGCGGAGTCCAAGAGACCCAGTACTTC,CATSSTGGQGGVQETQYF
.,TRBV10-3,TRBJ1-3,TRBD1,TGTGCCATCAGTGAACAGGGGGCAGTTGGCACCATATATTTT,CAISEQGAVGTIYF
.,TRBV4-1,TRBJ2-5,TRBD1,TGCGCCAGCAGCCATGGACAGGGGGTAGAGACCCAGTACTTC,CASSHGQGVETQYF
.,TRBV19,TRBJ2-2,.,TGTGCCAGTAGTATCCGGCTAGGTAGCCCGGAGGAAGCGGAGCTGTTTTTT,CASSIRLGSPEEAELFF
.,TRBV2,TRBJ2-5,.,TGTGCCAGCACCGTTAGGGGGGGTTCTGGGGAGACCCAGTACTTC,CASTVRGGSGETQYF
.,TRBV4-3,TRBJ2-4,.,TGCGCCAGCAGCGAGGGTGGCGTGGCCAAAAACATTCAGTACTTC,CASSEGGVAKNIQYF
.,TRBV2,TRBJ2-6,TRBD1,TGTGCCAGCAGTGTCTTCGTCTTGGGACAGGGTCCAAACTCTGGGGCCAACGTCCTGACTTTC,CASSVFVLGQGPNSGANVLTF
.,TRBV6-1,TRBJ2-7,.,TGTGCCAGCAGTGAACTGGCAGGGGTGTCCTACGAGCAGTACTTC,CASSELAGVSYEQYF
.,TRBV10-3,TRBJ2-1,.,TGTGCCATCAGTGATCCGGTCCTAAGCTCCTACAATGAGCAGTTCTTC,CAISDPVLSSYNEQFF
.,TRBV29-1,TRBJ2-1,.,TGCAGCGTTCTCGCGTATAGGGACTGGGGTTCCTACAATGAGCAGTTCTTC,CSVLAYRDWGSYNEQFF
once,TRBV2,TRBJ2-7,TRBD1,TGTGCCAGCAGTGACAGGGGGCACTCCGGCGAGCAGTACTTC,CASSDRGHSGEQYF
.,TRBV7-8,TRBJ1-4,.,TGTGCCAGCAGCTGGGGGGATGAAAAACTGTTTTTT,CASSWGDEKLFF
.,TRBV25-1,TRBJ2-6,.,TGTGCCAGCAGTGATACAAGGGGATCTCCCTCTGGGGCCAACGTCCTGACTTTC,CASSDTRGSPSGANVLTF
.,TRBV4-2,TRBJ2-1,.,TGTGCCAGCAGCCACCTGAATGAGCAGTTCTTC,CASSHLNEQFF
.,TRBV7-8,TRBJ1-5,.,TGTGCCAGCAGCTTATTCCCCGCGACAGCGAATCAGCCCCAGCATTTT,CASSLFPATANQPQHF
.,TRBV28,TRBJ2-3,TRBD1,TGTGCCAGCAGTTTTCTAAGGGGGCTTGGAGATACGCAGTATTTT,CASSFLRGLGDTQYF
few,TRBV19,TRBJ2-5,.,TGTGCCAGTAGTATGTCGGGGTATGAGACCCAGTACTTC,CASSMSGYETQYF
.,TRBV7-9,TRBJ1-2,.,TGTTCCAGCAGCTTATGGTTGGGCTCGAACTATGGCTACACCTTC,CSSSLWLGSNYGYTF
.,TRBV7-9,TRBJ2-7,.,TGTGCCAGCAGCGAACTCTACGAGCAGTACTTC,CASSELYEQYF
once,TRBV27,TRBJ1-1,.,TGTGCCAGCAGTTTATCTTGGGGGGGCCCATCTCCGAACACTGAAGCTTTCTTT,CASSLSWGGPSPNTEAFF
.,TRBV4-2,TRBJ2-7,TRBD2,TGTGCCAGCAGCCAAGGGGGAGTAGCGGGAGAGTACGAGCAGTACTTC,CASSQGGVAGEYEQYF
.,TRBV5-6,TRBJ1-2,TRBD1,TGTGCCAGCAGCCGGGGGACAGGGATCCTTTCGGGCACCTTC,CASSRGTGILSGTF
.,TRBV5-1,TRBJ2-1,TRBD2,TGCGCCAGCAGCCCCCGGACTAGCGGGAGGGAGAGGAATGAGCAGTTCTTC,CASSPRTSGRERNEQFF
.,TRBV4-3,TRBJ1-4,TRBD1,TGCGCCAGCAGCCAAGTTTGGGACAGGGAGGGCGAAAAACTGTTTTTT,CASSQVWDREGEKLFF
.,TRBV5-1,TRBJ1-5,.,TGCGCCAGCAGCCCGACTCCCGGCGGTCAGCCCCAGCATTTT,CASSPTPGGQPQHF
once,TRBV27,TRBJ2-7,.,TGTGCCAGCAGTTCCTCGGACAGATATCATCTCGAGCAGTACTTC,CASSSSDRYHLEQYF
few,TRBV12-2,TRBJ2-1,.,TGTGCAAGTCGCTTAATTGGCGGGAGGGGCTCCTACAATGAGCAGTTCTTC,CASRLIGGRGSYNEQFF
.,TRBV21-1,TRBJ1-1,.,TGTGCCAGCAGCCAAAAAAAACATCCTGAAGCTTTCTTT,CASSQKKHPEAFF
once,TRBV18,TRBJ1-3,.,TGTGCCAGCTCACCCCCGGGGGGAAACTCTGGAAACACCATATATTTT,CASSPPGGNSGNTIYF
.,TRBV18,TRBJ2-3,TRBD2,TGTGCCAGCTCACCACCGTTACTAGCGGAAGAAAACACAGATACGCAGTATTTT,CASSPPLLAEENTDTQYF
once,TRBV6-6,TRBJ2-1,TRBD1,TGTGCCAGCAGCACCATCCGGACAGGGGGCTGGAATGAGCAGTTCTTC,CASSTIRTGGWNEQFF